One T cell receptor beta chain is described in this entry. Time point specified: pretreatment peripheral blood. The germline gives CDR1 SGHTA, CDR2 FQGNSA. Trimming took off 2 bases at V and 3 bases at J, with 14 bases between the two ends. The CDR3 is 17 amino acids. The table came from immunoSEQ multiplex PCR; TCRdb's copy has only in-frame clones and leaves some out. The data show tens of thousands of clones, about four fifths seen once. The data were taken from a study of PD-L1 blockade in urothelial cancer. The sample was PBMCs, taken around atezolizumab (anti-PD-L1) treatment. The chain uses TRBV7-2 and TRBJ2-6; D not resolved. This receptor was obtained from a man aged 55-75 years with urothelial cancer. The CDR3 DNA follows: TGTGCCAGCAGCTTATCGGTCTTGGAGAGTGGGGCCAACGTCCTGACTTTC. Its protein product is CASSLSVLESGANVLTF.